The 30 T cell receptor beta chains listed next were all sequenced from one sample in a study of cytomegalovirus exposure and HLA in healthy donors. Use of 60 Vbeta and 13 Jbeta primers characterized the PCR. Assay: immunoSEQ multiplex PCR; the TCRdb copy retains only in-frame clones and omits some. Here the sample spans 100,000 or so clones, around three quarters being singletons. The specimen was PBMCs. The receptors were gathered from a female donor in good health and CMV-seropositive.

The chain links TRBV6-5 to TRBJ2-7; 15 bases line up with TRBD2. V was pared by 4 bases and J by 5 bases, with 3 bases of the junction left unmatched. CDR1 is MNHEY, CDR2 SVGAGI, per germline. The CDR3 has 15 residues. CDR3 region: CASSFWTSGGDEQYF. The DNA of the CDR3 is TGTGCCAGCAGTTTCTGGACTAGCGGGGGGGACGAGCAGTACTTC.

The chain uses TRBV27 and TRBJ2-1; 9 bases map to TRBD2. There are 15 residues in the CDR3. V lost 5 bases, J lost 5 bases, and 7 bases stayed unmatched. Per germline, CDR1 MNHEY and CDR2 SMNVEV (reference sequence). The DNA of the CDR3 is TGTGCCAGCAGTGCGGGGGGGCGAACCAACAATGAGCAGTTCTTC. As protein: CASSAGGRTNNEQFF.

The chain joins TRBV11-2 to TRBJ1-3; D might be TRBD1 (6 bases). Between the trimmed V and J ends, which lost 0 bases and 2 bases, there was a span of 17 bases. The germline V gene has CDR1 SGHAT and CDR2 FQNNGV. This CDR3 contains 18 residues. The CDR3 loop is CASSLDTNQGQAGNTIYF. The CDR3 DNA is TGTGCCAGCAGCTTAGATACCAACCAGGGGCAGGCTGGAAACACCATATATTTT.

The chain uses TRBV6-1 and TRBJ2-1; D unresolved. Trimming stripped 7 bases from V and 0 bases from J, with 13 bases between. CDR3 size: 15 residues. Germline V gives CDR1 MNHNS, CDR2 SASEGT. In nucleotides, the CDR3 is TGTGCCAGCATAGAGTCTCGAAGCTCCTACAATGAGCAGTTCTTC. It yields the protein CASIESRSSYNEQFF.

The chain is built from TRBV2 and TRBJ1-3; 9 nucleotides match TRBD1. V trimming: 7 bases; J trimming: 5 bases; junction bases outside the gene matches: 6. There are 14 residues in the CDR3. Germline lookup yields CDR1 SNHLY and CDR2 FYNNEI. The CDR3 nucleotides are TGTGCCAGCAAACCGACAGGGGGTAGAAACACCATATATTTT. Protein: CASKPTGGRNTIYF.

This clone was picked up a small number of times. The chain is built from TRBV7-2 and TRBJ2-1, with 8 bases identical to TRBD1. Trimming took 1 base from V and 4 from J; bases not matched to a gene: 6. This CDR3 comprises 16 residues. Germline V CDR1 and CDR2: SGHTA, FQGNSA. The CDR3 region is CASSLGWTGTYNEQFF. CDR3 DNA: TGTGCCAGCAGCTTAGGGTGGACAGGGACTTACAATGAGCAGTTCTTC.

V gene TRBV10-3 combines with J gene TRBJ2-1, with TRBD2 matching 14 bases. This CDR3 is 12 amino acids long. Trimming cost V 10 bases and J 11 bases; bases outside gene matches: 4. Germline V gene lookup returns CDR1 ENHRY and CDR2 SYGVKD. CDR3 loop: CATGTSGGKQFF. The CDR3 DNA reads as TGTGCCACCGGGACTAGCGGGGGAAAGCAGTTCTTC.

The genes are TRBV27 and TRBJ2-1; possibly TRBD2 for D (6 bases). The CDR3 has 17 residues. Per germline, CDR1 MNHEY and CDR2 SMNVEV (reference sequence). V lost 4 bases, J lost 3 bases, and 19 bases lay in between. The CDR3 sequence: CASSSLWLADYYNEQFF. For the CDR3, the DNA is TGTGCCAGCAGTTCCCTCTGGTTAGCGGACTACTACAATGAGCAGTTCTTC.

In this sample, this clone turned up once. This chain connects TRBV11-2 to TRBJ2-1, with 8 bases fitting TRBD2. Losses at the gene ends were 5 bases for V and 1 base for J; bases not matched to a gene: 13. Germline CDR1 reads SGHAT; CDR2 reads FQNNGV. This CDR3 spans 18 amino acids. The CDR3: CASSDRIGAGASYNEQFF. The CDR3 region has the DNA TGTGCCAGCAGCGACAGAATTGGAGCGGGAGCTTCCTACAATGAGCAGTTCTTC.

The chain couples TRBV6-5 to TRBJ1-2; D perhaps matches TRBD1 (6 bases). CDR1 MNHEY and CDR2 SVGAGI come from the germline V gene. The CDR3 contains 14 residues. Trimming removed 4 bases at V and 0 bases at J, with 9 bases between. The CDR3 is CASSFGQSNYGYTF. The CDR3 nucleotides read TGTGCCAGCAGTTTCGGACAGTCTAACTATGGCTACACCTTC.

This chain connects TRBV5-1 to TRBJ2-5; the D gene is possibly TRBD2 (7 bases). V lost 4 bases and J 3 bases, leaving 13 bases between the germline ends. Germline V gives CDR1 SGHRS, CDR2 YFSETQ. The CDR3 is made up of 14 amino acids. CDR3 sequence (DNA): TGCGCCAGCAGCCTAGGGAGGGGGGAAGAGACCCAGTACTTC. It codes for CASSLGRGEETQYF.

As DNA, the CDR3 is TGTGCCAGCAGTTTCACCGGACAGAGCTCTGGAAACACCATATATTTT. This codes for CASSFTGQSSGNTIYF. This sequence joins TRBV27 and TRBJ1-3; a possible D gene is TRBD1 (6 bases). Per germline, CDR1 MNHEY and CDR2 SMNVEV (reference sequence). The V and J ends lost 3 bases and 0 bases respectively, with 12 bases between them. The CDR3 loop spans 16 amino acids.

The chain joins TRBV7-6 to TRBJ2-7, with D possibly TRBD2 on 6 matching bases. Deletions cut 4 bases from V and 1 base from J, with 17 bases between. This CDR3 region has 16 residues. Germline CDR1 reads SGHVS; CDR2 reads FNYEAQ. In DNA, the CDR3 is TGTGCCAGCAGCTGGGGGTCCGGAGGAGGGTCCTACGAGCAGTACTTC. Encoded protein: CASSWGSGGGSYEQYF.

The chain has TRBV19 and TRBJ2-3; TRBD2 matches at 9 bases. Germline CDR1 LNHDA, CDR2 SQIVND (reference sequence). The V segment lost 7 bases and the J segment 0 bases; nucleotides outside the gene matches: 11. The CDR3 has 17 amino acids. DNA for the CDR3: TGTGCCAGTACCCGGAGGGCTAGCGGGGCCAGCACAGATACGCAGTATTTT. This translates into CASTRRASGASTDTQYF.

The V and J genes are TRBV28 and TRBJ1-5, with TRBD1 as a possible D gene (5 bases). The ends were cut back, 8 bases at V and 6 bases at J, with 17 bases in the middle. The V gene's germline CDR1 is MDHEN and CDR2 SYDVKM. This CDR3 region has 14 residues. Here the CDR3 reads CASSPGGPGQPQHF. The CDR3 nucleotides read TGTGCCAGCTCCCCCGGGGGTCCGGGTCAGCCCCAGCATTTT.

The CDR3 here is CASSTGQGGNYGYTF. The CDR3 DNA is TGTGCCAGCAGCACCGGACAGGGGGGTAACTATGGCTACACCTTC. The chain combines TRBV7-9 with TRBJ1-2; 10 nucleotides align to TRBD1. V trimming: 5 bases; J trimming: 1 base; junction bases outside the gene matches: 4. This CDR3 has 15 residues. From germline, CDR1 is SEHNR and CDR2 FQNEAQ (reference sequence).

The chain carries TRBV7-9 and TRBJ1-1; D may be TRBD1 (6 bases). Germline V gene data show CDR1 as SEHNR and CDR2 as FQNEAQ (reference sequence). The CDR3 length is 15 residues. V was clipped by 3 bases and J by 5 bases, with 16 bases between them. The CDR3 sequence is CASSLVGHPGTEAFF. In DNA form, the CDR3 reads TGTGCCAGCAGCTTGGTGGGACACCCCGGAACTGAAGCTTTCTTT.

This chain joins TRBV7-2 and TRBJ2-3, with D tentatively TRBD1 (6 bases). The CDR3 consists of 15 residues. CDR1 is SGHTA and CDR2 is FQGNSA in the germline V gene. The V end lost 0 bases, the J end lost 4 bases, and 11 bases lay between the germline ends. As DNA, the CDR3 is TGTGCCAGCAGCTTAGCAGGGGGTCGTGCAGATACGCAGTATTTT. This encodes CASSLAGGRADTQYF.

The gene calls are TRBV10-1 and TRBJ2-7, with TRBD2 identical over 9 bases. CDR1 is WNHNN and CDR2 is SYGVQD in the germline V gene (reference sequence). The CDR3 has 14 residues. V lost 6 bases and J lost 8; bases outside the gene matches: 11. This chain's CDR3 is CASRPGTSSPKQYF. CDR3 in DNA: TGCGCCAGCAGGCCCGGGACTAGCTCCCCCAAGCAGTACTTC.

The rearrangement joins TRBV7-8 to TRBJ2-1; TRBD2 is a possible D gene (5 bases). This CDR3 spans 11 amino acids. In germline, CDR1 is SGHVS, CDR2 FQNEAQ. Trimming cost V 6 bases and J 12 bases, with 12 bases left between them. The CDR3: CASRNRESQFF. DNA of the CDR3: TGTGCCAGCAGGAACCGGGAATCGCAGTTCTTC.

V usage is TRBV7-8 and J usage is TRBJ2-7; a weak D match, TRBD2 (5 bases). Trimming removed 0 bases from V and 3 bases from J, with 15 bases in between. The CDR3 is made up of 16 amino acids. Germline loops: CDR1 SGHVS, CDR2 FQNEAQ. This chain's CDR3 is CASSLALLDAGYEQYF. CDR3 DNA sequence: TGTGCCAGCAGCTTAGCCCTCCTGGACGCGGGCTACGAGCAGTACTTC.

The gene calls are TRBV19 and TRBJ2-5, with a weak D call TRBD1 (7 bases). The CDR3 covers 15 residues. CDR1 is LNHDA and CDR2 is SQIVND in the germline V gene (reference sequence). The ends were cut back, 6 bases at V and 3 bases at J, with 17 bases in the middle. CDR3 DNA: TGTGCCAGTAGGCCGTCAGGGGGGTTAGAAGAGACCCAGTACTTC. Translated, it gives CASRPSGGLEETQYF.

The chain joins TRBV10-3 to TRBJ1-5; no clear D gene. This CDR3 has 12 residues. V lost 3 bases and J lost 8, with 8 bases in between. Germline CDR1 is ENHRY and CDR2 is SYGVKD. The CDR3 sequence is CAISDLEKPQHF. CDR3 in DNA: TGTGCCATCAGTGATTTGGAGAAGCCCCAGCATTTT.

The chain couples TRBV6-1 to TRBJ2-7; tentatively, D is TRBD2 (7 bases). Germline V lookup: CDR1 MNHNS, CDR2 SASEGT. V lost 11 bases and J 7 bases, leaving 18 bases between the germline ends. The CDR3 is made up of 12 amino acids. The CDR3 here is CAGGGPSWEQYF. The CDR3 DNA is TGTGCCGGGGGGGGCCCGTCTTGGGAGCAGTACTTC.

The chain employs TRBV9 and TRBJ1-1; TRBD1 is a possible D gene (5 bases). This CDR3 has 15 amino acids. Germline-derived CDR1 and CDR2 are SGDLS and YYNGEE. V gave up 4 bases and J gave up 5 bases, with 18 bases separating them. The CDR3 nucleotides are TGTGCCAGCAGCAGCGCCGGAACAGGACGGACTGAAGCTTTCTTT. Amino acid sequence: CASSSAGTGRTEAFF. Filled out from reference TRBV9 and TRBJ1-1, the complete variable domain reads DSGVTQTPKHLITATGQRVTLRCSPRSGDLSVYWYQQSLDQGLQFLIQYYNGEERAKGNILERFSAQQFPDLHSELNLSSLELGDSALYFCASSSAGTGRTEAFFGQGTRLTVV.

This clone was seen a single time. The chain recombines TRBV7-8 with TRBJ1-3; tentatively, D is TRBD1 (5 bases). Trimming removed 5 bases from V and 0 bases from J, with 8 bases in between. Germline assignment: CDR1 SGHVS and CDR2 FQNEAQ. This CDR3 spans 14 amino acids. CDR3 bases: TGTGCCAGCAGCCCAGGGAACTCTGGAAACACCATATATTTT. It encodes CASSPGNSGNTIYF.

The chain recombines TRBV2 with TRBJ2-3, with 7 bases matching TRBD2. Germline assignment: CDR1 SNHLY and CDR2 FYNNEI. This CDR3 has 15 amino acids. Trimming removed 6 bases from V and 0 bases from J; junction bases left unmatched: 6. The CDR3 DNA is TGTGCCAGCAGACAGAGCGGGACGAGCACAGATACGCAGTATTTT. Amino acid sequence: CASRQSGTSTDTQYF.

This sequence joins TRBV11-3 and TRBJ2-1; 8 positions match TRBD1. After removal of 3 bases from V and 7 bases from J, the junction contained 8 bases not matched to a gene. Germline V gene sequence: CDR1 SGHNT, CDR2 YENEEA. The CDR3 has 15 amino acids. The CDR3: CASSLRTGQGNEQFF. The CDR3, as DNA: TGTGCCAGCAGCTTGCGGACAGGGCAGGGGAATGAGCAGTTCTTC.

V and J are TRBV2 and TRBJ2-7; D is ambiguous. CDR3 length: 11 residues. Germline V gene data show CDR1 as SNHLY and CDR2 as FYNNEI. Between the trimmed V and J ends, which lost 7 bases and 0 bases, there was a span of 4 bases. CDR3 amino acids: CASTLSYEQYF. CDR3 in DNA: TGTGCCAGCACCCTCTCCTACGAGCAGTACTTC.

The CDR3 DNA sequence: TGTGCCACCAGCAGAGGCGGATACTCTGGAAACACCATATATTTT. Residues: CATSRGGYSGNTIYF. This chain joins TRBV15 and TRBJ1-3, with D uncertain. The ends were cut back, 1 base at V and 0 bases at J, with 7 bases in the middle. The CDR3 runs 15 residues. Germline loops: CDR1 LNHNV, CDR2 YYDKDF (reference sequence).